One and the same sample provided the 25 T cell receptor beta chains below, sequenced in a study of cytomegalovirus exposure and HLA in healthy donors. The assay was immunoSEQ multiplex PCR, and TCRdb's table has in-frame clones only and misses some. The table has 260,000 or so clones, less than 95% seen once. The sequenced sample was PBMCs. Every receptor here comes from a woman in her 30s in good health and CMV-seronegative.

This chain connects TRBV12-5 to TRBJ2-7; 11 bases line up with TRBD2. Unmatched junction bases numbered 5, after V lost 2 bases and J lost 5 bases. CDR1 is LGHNT and CDR2 is FRNRAP in the germline V gene. CDR3 size: 15 residues. This chain's CDR3 is CASGLILAGVDEQYF. CDR3 nucleotides: TGTGCTAGTGGTTTGATACTAGCGGGAGTTGACGAGCAGTACTTC.

The chain recombines TRBV27 with TRBJ2-4, with 7 bases identical to TRBD2. The CDR3 loop spans 16 amino acids. Germline V lookup: CDR1 MNHEY, CDR2 SMNVEV (reference sequence). J gave up 0 bases and V 2 bases, and 4 bases lay outside the gene matches. The CDR3 region is CASSLLGGLAKNIQYF. Here the CDR3 DNA reads TGTGCCAGCAGTTTACTGGGAGGGCTAGCCAAAAACATTCAGTACTTC.

The chain links TRBV29-1 to TRBJ1-2; TRBD1 agrees at 7 bases. Trimming at V came to 6 bases and at J to 5 bases, leaving 12 bases not matched to a gene. CDR3 size: 14 residues. The germline V gene has CDR1 SQVTM and CDR2 ANQGSEA. CDR3 nucleotides: TGCAGCGTCCAGGGGGGAGGACCGGGGTATGGCTACACCTTC. Its translation is CSVQGGGPGYGYTF.

This chain joins TRBV4-1 and TRBJ2-6; 8 nucleotides line up with TRBD1. The CDR3 spans 17 residues. Germline loops: CDR1 MGHRA, CDR2 YSYEKL. J lost 0 bases, V lost 4 bases, and 5 bases had no gene match. Here the CDR3 reads CASSPVDRASGANVLTF. CDR3 bases: TGCGCCAGCAGCCCCGTGGACAGGGCCTCTGGGGCCAACGTCCTGACTTTC.

The rearrangement joins TRBV13 to TRBJ2-7, with D possibly TRBD2 on 6 matching bases. Trimming removed 5 bases from V and 2 bases from J, with 19 bases in between. CDR3 length equals 16 residues. The germline CDR1 and CDR2 sequences are PRHDT and FYEKMQ (reference sequence). Here the CDR3 DNA reads TGTGCCAGCAGCCTACCTCGAGGTAGCGGAACCTACGAGCAGTACTTC. This encodes CASSLPRGSGTYEQYF.

V gene TRBV29-1 combines with J gene TRBJ2-4; D possibly corresponds to TRBD2 (6 bases). V was pared by 7 bases and J by 1 base, with 11 bases between. In germline, CDR1 is SQVTM, CDR2 ANQGSEA. This CDR3 spans 13 amino acids. The CDR3 bases are TGCAGCGCCTGTGGGGGGGCCAAAAACATTCAGTACTTC. Its protein is CSACGGAKNIQYF. Complete variable domain (other parts from reference TRBV29-1 and TRBJ2-4): SAVISQKPSRDICQRGTSLTIQCQVDSQVTMMFWYRQQPGQSLTLIATANQGSEATYESGFVIDKFPISRPNLTFSTLTVSNMSPEDSSIYLCSACGGAKNIQYFGAGTRLSVL.

The chain employs TRBV6-1 and TRBJ2-2, with TRBD2 as a possible D gene (6 bases). The germline gives CDR1 MNHNS, CDR2 SASEGT. Between the trimmed V and J ends, which lost 7 bases and 8 bases, there was a span of 20 bases. The CDR3 sequence is 15 residues long. CDR3 protein: CASTLGTLGDGELFF. DNA of the CDR3: TGTGCCAGCACCCTGGGGACTCTCGGCGATGGGGAGCTGTTTTTT.

The chain has TRBV4-3 and TRBJ2-7; TRBD1 is a possible D gene (6 bases). Trimming stripped 4 bases from V and 9 bases from J, with 16 bases between. Germline lookup yields CDR1 LGHNA and CDR2 YSLEER. CDR3 length equals 13 residues. Here the CDR3 DNA reads TGCGCCAGCAGCCGAGACAGGCGACTGGCGCAGTACTTC. It specifies CASSRDRRLAQYF.

This sequence joins TRBV27 and TRBJ2-7; D may be TRBD1 (6 bases). V was trimmed by 4 bases and J by 2 bases, leaving 15 bases between them. Germline V gene lookup returns CDR1 MNHEY and CDR2 SMNVEV (reference sequence). The CDR3 consists of 15 residues. CDR3 loop: CASSSLDRDTYEQYF. DNA of the CDR3: TGTGCCAGCAGTTCACTTGACCGGGACACCTACGAGCAGTACTTC.

This rearrangement joins TRBV5-1 to TRBJ2-1, with 7 bases aligning to TRBD1. With V trimmed by 4 bases and J by 6 bases, 7 bases remained unmatched. CDR1 is SGHRS, CDR2 YFSETQ, per germline. The CDR3 contains 14 residues. The chain's CDR3 is CASSLGQVGNEQFF. CDR3 nucleotide sequence: TGCGCCAGCAGCCTTGGACAGGTGGGCAATGAGCAGTTCTTC.

The chain is built from TRBV19 and TRBJ2-6; no clear D gene. This CDR3 is 15 amino acids long. The germline gives CDR1 LNHDA, CDR2 SQIVND (reference sequence). Trimming removed 3 bases from V and 2 bases from J, with 8 bases in between. CDR3 in amino acids: CASSIGQPGANVLTF. CDR3 in DNA: TGTGCCAGTAGTATTGGGCAACCTGGGGCCAACGTCCTGACTTTC.

The chain carries TRBV6-5 and TRBJ1-1; no clear D. Deletions cut 6 bases from V and 0 bases from J, with 14 bases between. The CDR3 totals 15 residues. The germline V gene has CDR1 MNHEY and CDR2 SVGAGI. CDR3 DNA: TGTGCCAGCAGCCGAAGTCTGGAGATGAACACTGAAGCTTTCTTT. This encodes CASSRSLEMNTEAFF.

The chain couples TRBV6-5 to TRBJ2-3, with 9 nucleotides matching TRBD2. Germline V gene sequence: CDR1 MNHEY, CDR2 SVGAGI. CDR3 size: 15 residues. V gave up 8 bases and J gave up 0 bases; unmatched junction bases: 6. DNA of the CDR3: TGTGCCAGCGGCGGGAGGGCGTCTAGCACAGATACGCAGTATTTT. It codes for CASGGRASSTDTQYF.

This sequence joins TRBV2 and TRBJ1-2, with D perhaps matching TRBD1 (6 bases). The V gene lost 7 bases and the J gene lost 4 bases, with 10 bases spanning the gap. The V gene's germline CDR1 is SNHLY and CDR2 FYNNEI. The CDR3 consists of 12 residues. CDR3 in DNA: TGTGCCAGCACCAGGGGCATCTATGGCTACACCTTC. Amino acids: CASTRGIYGYTF.

The chain uses TRBV20-1 and TRBJ2-1, with 7 bases lining up with TRBD1. The CDR3 extends over 11 amino acids. The junction had 6 bases not matched to a gene; V was cut back by 6 bases and J by 10 bases. Germline lookup yields CDR1 DFQATT and CDR2 SNEGSKA (reference sequence). The CDR3 spells CSAMDRPEQFF. In nucleotides, the CDR3 is TGCAGTGCAATGGACAGGCCCGAGCAGTTCTTC.

This chain connects TRBV7-9 to TRBJ2-1; perhaps TRBD1 as D (5 bases). V lost 2 bases to trimming and J lost 2 bases, with 13 bases between them. Germline CDR1 and CDR2: SEHNR and FQNEAQ (reference sequence). The CDR3 is 16 residues long. The DNA of the CDR3 is TGTGCCAGCAGCTTACTTTTACAGGACCCCTACAATGAGCAGTTCTTC. Its protein product is CASSLLLQDPYNEQFF.

The V gene is TRBV10-3, the J gene TRBJ1-1; a possible D gene is TRBD1 (5 bases). CDR1 and CDR2 from the germline V gene are ENHRY and SYGVKD. Trimming cost V 5 bases and J 1 base, with 8 bases left between them. The CDR3 is made up of 13 amino acids. The CDR3 DNA reads TGTGCCATCAGTAGACAGCAGAACACTGAAGCTTTCTTT. Translation gives CAISRQQNTEAFF.

This clone was found a few times. The chain has TRBV2 and TRBJ2-7, with TRBD1 matching over 8 bases. Trimming cost V 6 bases and J 6 bases; bases outside gene matches: 13. Germline CDR1 SNHLY, CDR2 FYNNEI. This CDR3 is built from 15 residues. CDR3 residues: CASRAGGYPPGEQYF. The CDR3 DNA sequence: TGTGCCAGCAGGGCAGGGGGCTACCCCCCGGGCGAGCAGTACTTC.

The rearrangement uses TRBV19 and TRBJ1-2, with D possibly being TRBD1 (5 bases). CDR1 and CDR2 from the germline V gene are LNHDA and SQIVND (reference sequence). The ends were cut back, 3 bases at V and 6 bases at J, with 23 bases in the middle. CDR3 length: 17 amino acids. Here the CDR3 DNA reads TGTGCCAGTAGTATTCCCGAGGGAGGAGCAGGGCCTGATGGCTACACCTTC. Its translation is CASSIPEGGAGPDGYTF.

The rearrangement uses TRBV28 and TRBJ2-3; D unresolved. V gave up 1 base and J gave up 4 bases, with 3 bases separating them. Germline values: CDR1 MDHEN, CDR2 SYDVKM. The CDR3 contains 12 residues. The CDR3 nucleotides are TGTGCCAGCAGTTTATATGCAGATACGCAGTATTTT. Translation: CASSLYADTQYF.

This chain links TRBV19 with TRBJ2-1; D may be TRBD1 (5 bases). CDR1 is LNHDA, CDR2 SQIVND, per germline (reference sequence). This CDR3 contains 15 residues. Trimming shortened V by 3 bases and J by 3 bases, and 12 bases separated the two germline ends. This CDR3 is CASSMSGIIYNEQFF. CDR3 nucleotide sequence: TGTGCCAGTAGTATGTCAGGGATCATCTACAATGAGCAGTTCTTC.

CDR3 loop: CASSVRANTGELFF. The CDR3 bases are TGTGCCAGCAGCGTTCGGGCGAACACCGGGGAGCTGTTTTTT. The chain carries TRBV9 and TRBJ2-2; D gene unclear. The CDR3 covers 14 residues. V was pared by 2 bases and J by 0 bases, with 5 bases between. The germline V gene has CDR1 SGDLS and CDR2 YYNGEE.

This rearrangement joins TRBV27 to TRBJ1-2; no firm D call. Germline V CDR1 and CDR2: MNHEY, SMNVEV (reference sequence). The CDR3 spans 13 residues. V gave up 3 bases and J gave up 6 bases, with 11 bases separating them. CDR3 sequence: CASSFRGGNGYTF. The DNA for the CDR3 is TGTGCCAGCAGTTTCCGGGGAGGGAATGGCTACACCTTC.

V is TRBV6-1 and J is TRBJ1-5, with D uncertain. The CDR3 consists of 16 residues. Per germline, CDR1 MNHNS and CDR2 SASEGT. V gave up 2 bases and J gave up 1 base, with 12 bases separating them. CDR3 amino acids: CASSENPYPSNQPQHF. The CDR3 DNA sequence: TGTGCCAGCAGTGAAAACCCGTATCCCAGCAATCAGCCCCAGCATTTT.

This clone appeared a single time. The rearrangement uses TRBV13 and TRBJ2-7, with a possible D match to TRBD1 (6 bases). Germline assignment: CDR1 PRHDT and CDR2 FYEKMQ (reference sequence). The CDR3 sequence is 14 residues long. V lost 0 bases, J lost 6 bases, and 12 bases lay in between. The DNA of the CDR3 is TGTGCCAGCAGCTTAGGTGAAGGGGGTTTCGAGCAGTACTTC. It encodes CASSLGEGGFEQYF.